The 27 T cell receptor beta chains below were found in one sample sequenced in a study of type 1 regulatory T cells. TCRdb called the reads again in MiXCR, with one record for every CDR3 protein. Among 75,000 to 100,000 distinct CDR3 sequences listed, less than 40% were seen once. The sample comprised CD4+ T cells, either the whole sample or a sorted fraction (not recorded which). The receptor source for this set is a human donor in good health.

The chain has TRBV30 and TRBJ2-5; D gene ambiguous. The V gene's germline CDR1 is GTSNPN and CDR2 SVGIG (reference sequence). V lost 3 bases and J lost 2, with 13 bases in between. This CDR3 has 14 amino acids. In DNA form, the CDR3 reads TGTGCCTGGAGCAAACCGCAGCCACAAGAGACCCAGTACTTC. Translation: CAWSKPQPQETQYF.

This clonotype has just a few counts. This chain joins TRBV6-1 and TRBJ2-7; TRBD1 aligns across 10 bases. Germline CDR1 MNHNS, CDR2 SASEGT. J lost 3 bases, V lost 10 bases, and 3 bases had no gene match. This CDR3 is 12 amino acids long. The CDR3 bases are TGTGCCACCCGGGACAGGGGCTACGAGCAGTACTTC. It yields the protein CATRDRGYEQYF.

The chain has TRBV13 and TRBJ2-5, with D possibly matching TRBD1 (5 bases). The V gene lost 2 bases and the J gene lost 1 base, with 11 bases spanning the gap. Per the germline V gene, CDR1 is PRHDT and CDR2 is FYEKMQ (reference sequence). The length of the CDR3 is 15 residues. CDR3 bases: TGTGCCAGCAGCTTATGGGGCAGGACCCAAGAGACCCAGTACTTC. Its protein is CASSLWGRTQETQYF.

The chain combines TRBV5-4 with TRBJ2-1; tentatively, D is TRBD2 (6 bases). Between the trimmed V and J ends, which lost 0 bases and 4 bases, there was a span of 14 bases. The CDR3 consists of 16 residues. Germline CDR1 reads SGHNT; CDR2 reads YYREEE (reference sequence). CDR3 residues: CASSLVGGGPYNEQFF. The CDR3 nucleotides read TGTGCCAGCAGCTTGGTGGGGGGAGGCCCATACAATGAGCAGTTCTTC.

The chain uses TRBV28 and TRBJ2-7; 10 bases match TRBD2. Germline trimming cut 2 bases from V and 6 bases from J; bases unmatched to any gene: 13. The germline gives CDR1 MDHEN, CDR2 SYDVKM. The CDR3 length is 17 residues. The CDR3 region is CASSLIIGLAVGLEQYF. CDR3 coding DNA: TGTGCCAGCAGTTTAATCATCGGACTAGCGGTGGGCCTCGAGCAGTACTTC.

This chain joins TRBV13 and TRBJ2-1; D remains ambiguous. The CDR3 runs to 14 residues. CDR1 is PRHDT, CDR2 FYEKMQ, per germline (reference sequence). V was clipped by 5 bases and J by 7 bases, with 15 bases between them. DNA for the CDR3: TGTGCCAGCAGCCGCCTCGAGGTCGGTAATGAGCAGTTCTTC. This sequence encodes CASSRLEVGNEQFF. Supplemented by reference TRBV13 and TRBJ2-1, the full variable domain reads AAGVIQSPRHLIKEKRETATLKCYPIPRHDTVYWYQQGPGQDPQFLISFYEKMQSDKGSIPDRFSAQQFSDYHSELNMSSLELGDSALYFCASSRLEVGNEQFFGPGTRLTVL.

The genes are TRBV28 and TRBJ2-7; TRBD2 matches 11 bases. CDR1 is MDHEN, CDR2 SYDVKM, per germline. The CDR3 length is 14 residues. The junction had 5 bases not matched to a gene; V was cut back by 6 bases and J by 4 bases. CDR3 loop: CASRGGLAVYEQYF. The CDR3 nucleotides read TGTGCCAGCAGGGGGGGACTAGCGGTGTACGAGCAGTACTTC.

This clonotype appeared a few times. The CDR3: CSARPARSTTDTQYF. Here the CDR3 DNA reads TGCAGTGCTAGACCTGCGAGATCAACTACAGATACGCAGTATTTT. This rearrangement joins TRBV20-1 to TRBJ2-3; D gene uncertain. Looked up from germline, CDR1 is DFQATT and CDR2 is SNEGSKA (reference sequence). The CDR3 extends over 15 amino acids. V was pared by 2 bases and J by 3 bases, with 15 bases between.

This clonotype turned up a few times. This chain connects TRBV10-3 to TRBJ2-7, with TRBD2 matching over 7 bases. Per germline, CDR1 ENHRY and CDR2 SYGVKD. Trimming removed 7 bases from V and 2 bases from J; junction bases left unmatched: 5. The CDR3 is 13 residues long. CDR3: CAITPGLAYEQYF. In nucleotides, the CDR3 is TGTGCCATCACCCCAGGACTAGCCTACGAGCAGTACTTC.

In its sample, this clonotype was seen many times. Its ends do not fully match the called genes, so a read error is possible. The gene calls are TRBV5-1 and TRBJ2-1; D is possibly TRBD2 (5 bases). CDR1 is SGHRS, CDR2 YFSETQ, per germline. This CDR3 contains 13 residues. The CDR3 loop reads CASSLGVDNEQFF. The DNA for the CDR3 is TGTGCCAGCAGTCTCGGGGTGGACAATGAGCAGTTCTTC.

This clonotype appeared a few times. The chain is built from TRBV29-1 and TRBJ2-3; tentative D call: TRBD1 (6 bases). CDR3 length: 12 residues. Germline-derived CDR1 and CDR2 are SQVTM and ANQGSEA. Deletions cut 7 bases from V and 4 bases from J, with 12 bases between. CDR3 nucleotides: TGCAGCGGAGAATACAGGGCAGATACGCAGTATTTT. It encodes CSGEYRADTQYF.

The CDR3, as DNA: TGTGCCACCAGTAAGTCAGCGTATGGCTACACCTTC. Translated: CATSKSAYGYTF. V is TRBV24-1 and J is TRBJ1-2; D is unresolved. Germline V gives CDR1 KGHDR, CDR2 SFDVKD. V was trimmed by 6 bases and J by 5 bases, leaving 9 bases between them. CDR3 size: 12 residues.

The V and J genes are TRBV14 and TRBJ2-3, with TRBD2 identical over 9 bases. The ends lost 3 bases at V and 2 bases at J; junction bases unmatched: 15. This CDR3 has 19 amino acids. Germline CDR1 and CDR2: SGHDN and FVKESK. The CDR3 sequence is CASSHGTWGSGRFTDTQYF. The CDR3 DNA is TGTGCCAGCAGCCACGGAACTTGGGGCAGCGGGAGGTTCACAGATACGCAGTATTTT.

V is TRBV5-5 and J is TRBJ2-7; 11 bases fit TRBD1. Germline V CDR1 and CDR2: SGHKS, YYEKEE (reference sequence). This CDR3 region has 15 residues. Trimming at V came to 4 bases and at J to 3 bases, leaving 6 bases not matched to a gene. CDR3 residues: CASSLAGTGGYEQYF. The CDR3 coding sequence is TGTGCCAGCAGCCTCGCCGGGACAGGGGGCTACGAGCAGTACTTC.

The rearrangement uses TRBV25-1 and TRBJ2-1; 8 bases are shared with TRBD2. Trimming took 3 bases from V and 4 from J; bases not matched to a gene: 5. From germline, CDR1 is MGHDK and CDR2 SYGVNS. The CDR3 is 15 residues long. CDR3 sequence (DNA): TGTGCCAGCAGTGATGCGGCGGGAGGTTACAATGAGCAGTTCTTC. It translates to CASSDAAGGYNEQFF.

This clonotype has only a few counts. The CDR3 DNA sequence: TGCGCCAGCAGCCAAGGCCGACAGAGCACAGATACGCAGTATTTT. Translating it yields CASSQGRQSTDTQYF. V gene TRBV4-3 combines with J gene TRBJ2-3; possibly TRBD1 for D (5 bases). Germline V gives CDR1 LGHNA, CDR2 YSLEER. V lost 1 base to trimming and J lost 0 bases, with 8 bases between them. CDR3 length equals 15 residues.

The V call is TRBV6-5, the J call TRBJ2-5; 7 positions match TRBD2. The CDR3 runs 15 residues. V trimming: 2 bases; J trimming: 2 bases; junction bases outside the gene matches: 5. Germline loops: CDR1 MNHEY, CDR2 SVGAGI. The CDR3 here is CASSYGRGRQETQYF. CDR3 DNA sequence: TGTGCCAGCAGTTACGGGCGGGGGAGGCAAGAGACCCAGTACTTC.

This clonotype was detected a few times. The V and J genes are TRBV7-8 and TRBJ1-2; D gene ambiguous. Deletions cut 5 bases from V and 4 bases from J, with 17 bases between. The CDR3 is 15 residues long. Germline lookup yields CDR1 SGHVS and CDR2 FQNEAQ. CDR3 region: CASSLIERSGYGYTF. Written as DNA, the CDR3 is TGTGCCAGCAGCCTTATCGAGAGGAGTGGCTATGGCTACACCTTC.

This chain connects TRBV15 to TRBJ2-3, with 10 positions matching TRBD2. This CDR3 contains 16 residues. The germline V gene has CDR1 LNHNV and CDR2 YYDKDF (reference sequence). The trim removed 3 bases at V and 6 bases at J, leaving 9 bases unmatched. The chain's CDR3 is CATSRELAGVSDTQYF. CDR3 bases: TGTGCCACCAGCAGGGAGCTAGCGGGAGTTTCGGATACGCAGTATTTT.

The V and J genes are TRBV7-2 and TRBJ2-1; D possibly corresponds to TRBD2 (5 bases). Trimming pared 0 bases from V and 1 base from J, leaving 13 bases between. This CDR3 is 17 amino acids long. Germline assignment: CDR1 SGHTA and CDR2 FQGNSA. The CDR3 region is CASSLASGSGSYNEQFF. The CDR3 coding sequence is TGTGCCAGCAGCTTAGCTTCGGGGAGTGGGTCCTACAATGAGCAGTTCTTC.

V and J are TRBV30 and TRBJ2-7; unclear D gene. The CDR3 runs to 13 residues. Germline V gene data show CDR1 as GTSNPN and CDR2 as SVGIG (reference sequence). Trimming stripped 2 bases from V and 0 bases from J, with 8 bases between. The DNA of the CDR3 is TGTGCCTGGAGTCGGGCCAACTCCTACGAGCAGTACTTC. Its protein is CAWSRANSYEQYF. Full variable domain (outside the CDR3, taken from reference TRBV30 and TRBJ2-7): SQTIHQWPATLVQPVGSPLSLECTVEGTSNPNLYWYRQAAGRGLQLLFYSVGIGQISSEVPQNLSASRPQDRQFILSSKKLLLSDSGFYLCAWSRANSYEQYFGPGTRLTVT.

The chain combines TRBV18 with TRBJ2-3; the match to TRBD2 covers 10 bases. The CDR3 sequence is 17 residues long. Germline V gene data show CDR1 as KGHSH and CDR2 as LQKENI. Trimming cost V 8 bases and J 3 bases; bases outside gene matches: 14. CDR3 sequence: CASQPLAGDRRTDTQYF. CDR3 nucleotide sequence: TGTGCCAGCCAGCCTCTAGCGGGAGACCGCCGGACAGATACGCAGTATTTT.

The chain recombines TRBV5-4 with TRBJ2-7; possibly TRBD1 or TRBD2 for D (5 bases each). Germline assignment: CDR1 SGHNT and CDR2 YYREEE (reference sequence). The CDR3 is 14 amino acids. The V end was cut by 4 bases, the J end by 5 bases, with 16 bases between. The CDR3 coding sequence is TGTGCCAGCAGCCCGGGACCGCTTTACAACGAGCAGTACTTC. This sequence encodes CASSPGPLYNEQYF.

CDR3 DNA sequence: TGCGCCAGCAGCAAGGACAGGCCGCCGAGTATGTCGCCCCAGCATTTT. Its protein product is CASSKDRPPSMSPQHF. V and J are TRBV5-1 and TRBJ1-5; 7 bases align to TRBD1. Trimming removed 4 bases from V and 9 bases from J; junction bases left unmatched: 16. Germline lookup yields CDR1 SGHRS and CDR2 YFSETQ. CDR3 length: 16 amino acids.

The chain is built from TRBV7-9 and TRBJ1-1, with 10 bases lining up with TRBD1. From germline, CDR1 is SEHNR and CDR2 FQNEAQ (reference sequence). The junction had 3 bases not matched to a gene; V was cut back by 5 bases and J by 3 bases. This CDR3 is 14 amino acids long. CDR3 amino acids: CASSPGQGYTEAFF. The CDR3 DNA sequence: TGTGCCAGCAGCCCGGGACAGGGGTACACTGAAGCTTTCTTT.

In this sample, this clonotype turned up a few times. Written as DNA, the CDR3 is TGTGCCAGTAGCCACCTAGTCACAGATACGCAGTATTTT. Protein: CASSHLVTDTQYF. The chain combines TRBV19 with TRBJ2-3; D unresolved. V lost 6 bases to trimming and J lost 2 bases, with 9 bases between them. In germline, CDR1 is LNHDA, CDR2 SQIVND (reference sequence). The CDR3 has 13 residues.

The rearrangement links TRBV19 to TRBJ2-3; D ambiguous. The V gene lost 6 bases and the J gene lost 1 base, with 11 bases spanning the gap. The V gene's germline CDR1 is LNHDA and CDR2 SQIVND (reference sequence). The CDR3 runs to 14 residues. The CDR3 region is CASRTTFGTDTQYF. The CDR3 DNA follows: TGTGCCAGTAGGACGACCTTTGGCACAGATACGCAGTATTTT.